The following is a T cell receptor (beta chain) sequence with its context. What it binds is not known. There are 13 residues in the CDR3. Germline V gene data show CDR1 as LNHDA and CDR2 as SQIVND (reference sequence). Between the trimmed V and J ends, which lost 3 bases and 5 bases, there was a span of 11 bases. Alongside a J-beta primer mix, a sample-barcoded 5' primer served in a second PCR lasting 7 to 11 cycles. TCRdb reanalysed the 5' RACE reads using MiXCR and keeps one entry per CDR3 protein. This sample has just under 750,000 distinct CDR3 sequences; roughly 20% occur once, and the top ten carry 20% to 25%. These data come from a study of blood T cells in healthy people across ages. Findings of the study overall: PBMC samples, being unsorted, prevented any conclusive comparison of naive and antigen-experienced cells. Higher naive T cell percentage went strongly together with higher TCR beta diversity.

The sequenced sample was blood. This sequence originates from a man between 65 and 85 years old in good health. The chain employs TRBV19 and TRBJ2-7; D is unclear. CDR3 sequence: CASSIGEGHEQYV. CDR3 in DNA: TGTGCCAGTAGTATCGGAGAAGGGCACGAGCAGTACGTC.